Below, 8 T cell receptor beta chains from the same sample are listed, as sequenced in a study of response to subunit inactivated influenza vaccine. TCRdb analysed the RT-PCR reads with MiXCR anew, one entry per CDR3 protein. The sample shows approximately 500,000 distinct CDR3 sequences, less than 15% of them seen only once. Sequences were derived from PBMCs from blood, sampled 11 to 12 days after vaccination. The receptors here all came from a man aged 50 to 60 who received an inactivated influenza vaccine.

This chain uses TRBV5-6 with TRBJ2-5; 9 bases match TRBD1. CDR1 and CDR2 (germline): SGHDT, YYEEEE. This CDR3 region has 19 residues. After removal of 4 bases from V and 1 base from J, the junction contained 17 bases not matched to a gene. DNA of the CDR3: TGTGCCAGCAGCCCGTCGCGGGACAGGGTACGTTTGAGCCAAGAGACCCAGTACTTC. This gives the protein CASSPSRDRVRLSQETQYF.

This clonotype has a handful of counts. The chain recombines TRBV29-1 with TRBJ2-1, with TRBD2 matching 14 bases. With 6 bases clipped from V and 9 bases from J, the junction kept 10 bases outside the gene matches. The CDR3 loop spans 15 amino acids. From germline, CDR1 is SQVTM and CDR2 ANQGSEA. The CDR3 is CSVLSGLAGAGEQFF. The CDR3 coding sequence is TGCAGCGTCCTCTCGGGACTAGCGGGAGCTGGTGAGCAGTTCTTC.

This clonotype was recorded a few times. This chain joins TRBV7-9 and TRBJ2-2; D gene unclear. This CDR3 is built from 16 residues. V was trimmed by 3 bases and J by 6 bases, leaving 17 bases between them. CDR1 is SEHNR, CDR2 FQNEAQ, per germline (reference sequence). CDR3 in amino acids: CASSLKETKRAGELFF. The CDR3 DNA reads as TGTGCCAGCAGCTTGAAAGAGACCAAAAGGGCCGGGGAGCTGTTTTTT.

The V and J genes are TRBV5-1 and TRBJ2-7; 9 bases are a match to TRBD2. The length of the CDR3 is 14 residues. V was clipped by 9 bases and J by 3 bases; unmatched bases: 10. Per germline, CDR1 SGHRS and CDR2 YFSETQ. The CDR3: CATSIAGANYEQYF. In nucleotides, the CDR3 is TGCGCCACCTCAATAGCGGGGGCGAACTACGAGCAGTACTTC.

This clonotype was observed a few times. The chain recombines TRBV5-1 with TRBJ1-4, with TRBD1 as a possible D gene (5 bases). The CDR3 length is 16 residues. Germline CDR1 reads SGHRS; CDR2 reads YFSETQ. V was cut by 5 bases and J by 5 bases, with 19 bases left in between. The CDR3 nucleotides read TGCGCCAGCAGGACGCCCACTGGACAAGCAAATGAAAAACTGTTTTTT. This encodes CASRTPTGQANEKLFF. The full variable domain, its missing parts supplied by reference TRBV5-1 and TRBJ1-4, is KAGVTQTPRYLIKTRGQQVTLSCSPISGHRSVSWYQQTPGQGLQFLFEYFSETQRNKGNFPGRFSGRQFSNSRSEMNVSTLELGDSALYLCASRTPTGQANEKLFFGSGTQLSVL.

This clonotype was found many times. The rearrangement links TRBV12-3 or TRBV12-4 to TRBJ1-5; D uncertain. Trimming shortened V by 6 bases and J by 0 bases, and 12 bases separated the two germline ends. This CDR3 is 15 amino acids long. The CDR3 reads CASSPRGNSNQPQHF. The CDR3 nucleotides read TGTGCCAGCAGCCCTCGAGGGAATAGCAATCAGCCCCAGCATTTT.

This clonotype was seen a few times. V is TRBV5-1 and J is TRBJ2-1; TRBD2 agrees at 13 bases. CDR1 is SGHRS and CDR2 is YFSETQ in the germline V gene. The CDR3 loop spans 19 amino acids. J gave up 7 bases and V 0 bases, and 13 bases lay outside the gene matches. The CDR3 spells CASSLAGLAGTREGNEQFF. The CDR3 DNA sequence: TGCGCCAGCAGCTTGGCGGGACTAGCGGGGACACGTGAGGGTAATGAGCAGTTCTTC.

DNA of the CDR3: TGTGCCAGCAGCTTAGCGAAGGACGTCTGGGACAGTGTTAATTCACCCCTCCACTTT. Translating it yields CASSLAKDVWDSVNSPLHF. The rearrangement joins TRBV11-1 to TRBJ1-6; 7 bases agree with TRBD1. The junction had 14 bases not matched to a gene; V was cut back by 0 bases and J by 6 bases. Germline CDR1 is SGHAT and CDR2 is FQDESV (reference sequence). CDR3 length: 19 residues.